What follows are 25 T cell receptor beta chains derived from one specimen sequenced in a study of T cell repertoires in cytomegalovirus infection (dated by TCRdb to between 2019 and 2020). Data came from an Illumina HiSeq 1500. TCRdb ran its own pipeline on the public reads, namely fastp trimming at Q25 and MiXCR clone calling, and kept in-frame beta chains. Records with the same CDR3 protein are collapsed into one entry carrying the most frequent genes and DNA. The sample table holds 200,000 to 300,000 distinct CDR3 sequences, of which 12% to 15% were seen once. Of the sample, roughly 8.7% is held by the ten largest clones. The sample was PBMCs. The receptors derive from a human donor in good health (CMV status not recorded). Some clones in this sample may be carry-over from other donors' samples.

In its sample, this clonotype was seen a few times. The chain links TRBV7-9 to TRBJ1-4, with D possibly matching TRBD1 (5 bases). The CDR3 loop spans 14 amino acids. The germline V and J ends were trimmed by 5 bases and 4 bases, with 11 bases remaining between them. CDR1 is SEHNR, CDR2 FQNEAQ, per germline (reference sequence). The CDR3 DNA reads TGTGCCAGCAGCAGGGGAGGGCTTAATGAAAAACTGTTTTTT. It is translated as CASSRGGLNEKLFF.

This clonotype appeared many times. The chain recombines TRBV12-3 or TRBV12-4 with TRBJ1-1; unclear D gene. Between the trimmed V and J ends, which lost 2 bases and 0 bases, there was a span of 10 bases. CDR3 length equals 15 residues. The CDR3 loop reads CASSLFGRLNTEAFF. Written as DNA, the CDR3 is TGTGCCAGCAGTTTATTCGGCAGGCTGAACACTGAAGCTTTCTTT.

This clonotype occurred many times. The genes are TRBV24-1 and TRBJ2-1; 9 positions match TRBD2. This CDR3 contains 16 residues. J was trimmed by 0 bases and V by 2 bases; bases with no gene match: 1. Looked up from germline, CDR1 is KGHDR and CDR2 is SFDVKD. CDR3 sequence: CATSDSAGGSYNEQFF. The CDR3 bases are TGTGCCACCAGTGATTCAGCGGGAGGCTCCTACAATGAGCAGTTCTTC.

There are many counts of this clonotype. The genes are TRBV5-5 and TRBJ2-1, with 7 bases lining up with TRBD2. CDR1 and CDR2 (germline): SGHKS, YYEKEE (reference sequence). This CDR3 has 16 amino acids. J gave up 8 bases and V 4 bases, and 15 bases lay outside the gene matches. The CDR3 here is CASSPLLKRDSDEQFF. The CDR3 DNA sequence: TGTGCCAGCAGCCCCTTGCTCAAGCGGGATAGCGATGAGCAGTTCTTC.

This clonotype has at least ten counts. The gene calls are TRBV19 and TRBJ2-2, with D possibly being TRBD1 or TRBD2 (5 bases each). The CDR3 spans 13 residues. V lost 9 bases and J 1 base, leaving 9 bases between the germline ends. Germline-derived CDR1 and CDR2 are LNHDA and SQIVND (reference sequence). This chain's CDR3 is CASRDVNTGELFF. The CDR3 bases are TGTGCCAGCAGGGACGTGAACACCGGGGAGCTGTTTTTT.

The chain recombines TRBV20-1 with TRBJ2-1, with TRBD2 as a possible D gene (6 bases). Germline CDR1 DFQATT, CDR2 SNEGSKA (reference sequence). The germline V and J ends were trimmed by 0 bases and 7 bases, with 22 bases remaining between them. The CDR3 length is 17 residues. In DNA, the CDR3 is TGCAGTGCTAGAGATGTCGGTATGGGGCTAGGAGGGAATGAGCAGTTCTTC. This encodes CSARDVGMGLGGNEQFF.

The chain employs TRBV6-5 and TRBJ1-6; D possibly corresponds to TRBD1 (5 bases). The CDR3 is made up of 15 amino acids. CDR1 is MNHEY, CDR2 SVGAGI, per germline. Trimming took off 0 bases at V and 9 bases at J, with 12 bases between the two ends. CDR3 amino acids: CASSYSQGSSSPLHF. The CDR3 DNA reads as TGTGCCAGCAGTTACTCGCAGGGTTCCTCTTCACCCCTCCACTTT.

The chain links TRBV29-1 to TRBJ1-2, with 8 bases that match TRBD1. This CDR3 is 12 amino acids long. Germline CDR1 is SQVTM and CDR2 is ANQGSEA. J was trimmed by 8 bases and V by 7 bases; bases with no gene match: 9. CDR3 residues: CSATTGGRGYTF. As DNA, the CDR3 is TGCAGCGCTACCACAGGGGGAAGAGGCTACACCTTC.

This clonotype was recorded at least ten times. The CDR3 spells CASSLVITTGELFF. In DNA, the CDR3 is TGTGCCAGCAGCTTAGTGATTACCACCGGGGAGCTGTTTTTT. The V and J genes are TRBV7-2 and TRBJ2-2; D unclear. V lost 1 base and J 4 bases, leaving 7 bases between the germline ends. The length of the CDR3 is 14 residues. The germline CDR1 and CDR2 sequences are SGHTA and FQGNSA.

This clonotype was observed a few times. The V and J genes are TRBV28 and TRBJ1-1; 7 bases line up with TRBD1. V lost 5 bases, J lost 1 base, and 13 bases stayed unmatched. From germline, CDR1 is MDHEN and CDR2 SYDVKM. The CDR3 has 17 residues. In DNA, the CDR3 is TGTGCCAGCAGTCCAAAGGGACAGAAAAGGCCGAACACTGAAGCTTTCTTT. This codes for CASSPKGQKRPNTEAFF.

The chain links TRBV27 to TRBJ2-7, with no clear D. Per germline, CDR1 MNHEY and CDR2 SMNVEV (reference sequence). The V gene lost 6 bases and the J gene lost 2 bases, with 17 bases spanning the gap. CDR3 length equals 15 residues. In nucleotides, the CDR3 is TGTGCCAGCAGCGGCTTTGAGGCCGGCGCCTACGAGCAGTACTTC. This sequence encodes CASSGFEAGAYEQYF.

The gene calls are TRBV18 and TRBJ2-7; 7 positions match TRBD1. The CDR3 extends over 16 amino acids. Trimming at V came to 4 bases and at J to 3 bases, leaving 12 bases not matched to a gene. Germline V gives CDR1 KGHSH, CDR2 LQKENI. The CDR3 reads CASSRPSGTAFYEQYF. The CDR3, as DNA: TGTGCCAGCTCACGACCATCCGGGACAGCGTTCTACGAGCAGTACTTC.

This clonotype occurred many times. V is TRBV7-2 and J is TRBJ1-4, with TRBD1 matching over 7 bases. The CDR3 runs to 13 residues. Germline lookup yields CDR1 SGHTA and CDR2 FQGNSA. The V and J ends lost 2 bases and 7 bases, in that order; junction bases with no gene match: 1. The CDR3 DNA is TGTGCCAGCAGCTTACAGGGGGTTGAAAAACTGTTTTTT. Encoded protein: CASSLQGVEKLFF. Supplemented by reference TRBV7-2 and TRBJ1-4, the full variable domain reads GAGVSQSPSNKVTEKGKDVELRCDPISGHTALYWYRQSLGQGLEFLIYFQGNSAPDKSGLPSDRFSAERTGGSVSTLTIQRTQQEDSAVYLCASSLQGVEKLFFGSGTQLSVL.

The chain has TRBV3-1 and TRBJ1-5; a possible D gene is TRBD1 (6 bases). The CDR3 consists of 14 residues. V was trimmed by 5 bases and J by 4 bases, leaving 12 bases between them. Germline loops: CDR1 LGHDT, CDR2 YNNKEL (reference sequence). The CDR3 nucleotides read TGTGCCAGCAGCATAAGGACAGAAAATCAGCCCCAGCATTTT. This gives the protein CASSIRTENQPQHF.

The table lists this clonotype with many counts. The chain has TRBV7-2 and TRBJ1-6, with a tentative D call TRBD1 (6 bases). V lost 0 bases to trimming and J lost 4 bases, with 10 bases between them. Germline CDR1 is SGHTA and CDR2 is FQGNSA. This CDR3 has 16 amino acids. This CDR3 reads CASSLARGRYNSPLHF. CDR3 bases: TGTGCCAGCAGCTTAGCCAGGGGACGGTATAATTCACCCCTCCACTTT.

The chain recombines TRBV3-1 with TRBJ2-4; TRBD1 matches 7 bases. Unmatched junction bases numbered 7, after V lost 4 bases and J lost 13 bases. The CDR3 runs 12 residues. Germline values: CDR1 LGHDT, CDR2 YNNKEL (reference sequence). DNA of the CDR3: TGTGCCAGCAGCCCCGACAGGGAGAAGCAGTACTTC. It is translated as CASSPDREKQYF.

The chain employs TRBV20-1 and TRBJ2-7; the match to TRBD2 covers 7 bases. With 7 bases clipped from V and 4 bases from J, the junction kept 7 bases outside the gene matches. Looked up from germline, CDR1 is DFQATT and CDR2 is SNEGSKA (reference sequence). The CDR3 covers 12 residues. CDR3 DNA sequence: TGCAGTGGGGTGGGAGGGCCTTACGAGCAGTACTTC. Translating gives CSGVGGPYEQYF.

In this sample, this clonotype turned up many times. This chain joins TRBV6-2 or TRBV6-3 and TRBJ2-1; D not resolved. V gave up 2 bases and J gave up 0 bases, with 8 bases separating them. Germline V gives CDR1 MNHEY, CDR2 SVGEGT. The CDR3 length is 15 residues. The CDR3: CASSYSASSYNEQFF. The CDR3 DNA reads as TGTGCCAGCAGTTACAGCGCGAGCTCCTACAATGAGCAGTTCTTC.

This clonotype showed up many times. This sequence joins TRBV7-2 and TRBJ2-7, with 8 bases identical to TRBD2. J lost 0 bases, V lost 2 bases, and 6 bases had no gene match. The length of the CDR3 is 16 residues. Germline V gene data show CDR1 as SGHTA and CDR2 as FQGNSA. The CDR3 reads CASSLSAGGPSYEQYF. As DNA, the CDR3 is TGTGCCAGCAGCTTATCGGCGGGGGGCCCCTCCTACGAGCAGTACTTC.

This clonotype appeared a few times. The chain is built from TRBV28 and TRBJ2-5; D is undetermined. Germline V gene sequence: CDR1 MDHEN, CDR2 SYDVKM. CDR3 length: 12 residues. V lost 6 bases, J lost 6 bases, and 11 bases lay in between. CDR3 residues: CASSSIRKTQYF. For the CDR3, the DNA is TGTGCCAGCAGCTCTATAAGGAAGACCCAGTACTTC. Variable domain in full (rest from reference TRBV28 and TRBJ2-5): DVKVTQSSRYLVKRTGEKVFLECVQDMDHENMFWYRQDPGLGLRLIYFSYDVKMKEKGDIPEGYSVSREKKERFSLILESASTNQTSMYLCASSSIRKTQYFGPGTRLLVL.

The rearrangement joins TRBV2 to TRBJ1-6, with 11 bases that match TRBD1. This CDR3 spans 14 amino acids. Trimming took 6 bases from V and 8 from J; bases not matched to a gene: 3. Germline V lookup: CDR1 SNHLY, CDR2 FYNNEI. The CDR3 DNA reads TGTGCCAGCAGGGGGACAGGGGGTTATTCACCCCTCCACTTT. It specifies CASRGTGGYSPLHF.

The chain employs TRBV29-1 and TRBJ2-1, with 9 bases fitting TRBD2. The ends lost 7 bases at V and 7 bases at J; junction bases unmatched: 8. The length of the CDR3 is 13 residues. Germline loops: CDR1 SQVTM, CDR2 ANQGSEA. The CDR3 reads CSAKRGVGNEQFF. CDR3 bases: TGCAGCGCCAAGCGGGGGGTTGGGAATGAGCAGTTCTTC.

This clonotype has at least ten counts. This sequence joins TRBV15 and TRBJ2-3; D remains unclear. The CDR3 sequence is 15 residues long. Per the germline V gene, CDR1 is LNHNV and CDR2 is YYDKDF (reference sequence). Trimming took off 0 bases at V and 0 bases at J, with 7 bases between the two ends. CDR3 DNA: TGTGCCACCAGCAGAGAGGGTCCTAGCACAGATACGCAGTATTTT. It specifies CATSREGPSTDTQYF.

This clonotype was seen many times. The chain is built from TRBV12-5 and TRBJ1-2, with D hard to call. V was trimmed by 6 bases and J by 0 bases, leaving 5 bases between them. The CDR3 is 12 amino acids. Germline CDR1 and CDR2: LGHNT and FRNRAP. CDR3 in DNA: TGTGCTAGTGGGTTAGCTAACTATGGCTACACCTTC. Translation: CASGLANYGYTF.

This clonotype appeared many times. This sequence joins TRBV7-8 and TRBJ2-1, with TRBD2 identical over 8 bases. From germline, CDR1 is SGHVS and CDR2 FQNEAQ. This CDR3 contains 14 residues. V lost 5 bases to trimming and J lost 4 bases; unmatched junction nucleotides: 4. The CDR3 DNA follows: TGTGCCAGCAGCCCCAGCGGGGGATACAATGAGCAGTTCTTC. Translation: CASSPSGGYNEQFF.